This T cell receptor (beta chain) is from a study of molecular identifiers for immune sequencing clone quantification (dated by TCRdb to 2016 to 2018). Notes on the research overall: In a replicate experiment, RNA from around 20,000 or 100,000 naive CD8 T cells was split into five aliquots, four of which were sequenced. This methods study benchmarked molecular-identifier clustering-based TCR repertoire sequencing (MIDCIRS) and TCR RNA copy counting, using CD8 T cells to do so. Overall study results and their limits: Naive libraries contained spiked-in Jurkat TCR RNA (roughly ten copies' worth), which is not part of the donor repertoire. When barcode sub-clustering was left out, chimeric consensus sequences inflated TCR diversity, with chimeras reaching as high as 47%. Roughly 2.8 recovered TCR RNA copies per cell were obtained by modeling, versus about 10 by digital PCR, implying a capture efficiency of about 30%. Clones above 20 RNA copies held over 97% of molecules in CMV-specific effector cells but under 1% in naive cells. Even against a background of 750,000 to 1,000,000 naive CD8 T cells, spiked-in Jurkat TCR RNA amounting to a single cell's worth was reported to be detectable. Identical TCR molecules sharing a barcode could cause highly expanded clone sizes to be underestimated.

V and J lose 5 bases and 3 bases, and a span of 11 bases separates them. The CDR3, from cysteine to phenylalanine, totals 13 residues. Only the CDR3 region is kept as DNA, spanning 39 bases read in frame from base 1. CDR1 MNHEY and CDR2 SMNVEV are derived from the germline V gene (reference sequence). Libraries of naive CD8 T cells were built from 20,000 to 1,000,000 sorted cells, with 10%, 30% or 50% of the purified RNA used. On a BD FACSAria II, naive CD8 T cells were FACS-sorted as CD8+CD4-CCR7+CD45RA+ and collected into RLT Plus buffer. Detection sensitivity was tested by spiking Jurkat RNA equal to some 11 TCR copies' worth into samples containing 20,000-1,000,000 naive CD8 T cells. CD8 T cells were enriched with RosetteSep CD8+ T Cell Enrichment Cocktail and Ficoll-Paque, followed by ACK red cell lysis. Libraries were prepared through PCR. Sequencing was carried out with a NextSeq 500. Preparation of bulk TCR libraries followed a previously described approach, with the TCR primers listed in Table S5. Purification of total RNA was performed with the Qiagen AllPrep DNA/RNA kit. Before analysis, reads from multiple sequencing runs of one library were combined. The authors' analysis ran thus. Reads were retained only if their TCR constant sequence matched exactly, and those retained reads were trimmed to 150 nt and grouped according to their 12-nt molecular barcodes. Within each barcode group, reads were sub-clustered at a 15% Levenshtein threshold, and quality-weighted consensus sequences were built per RNA molecule. Non-functional sequences were removed, as were lower-count sequences one edit away from another. Barcode sub-clusters with fewer than 20% of the maximum read count were removed, based on fitting two negative binomial distributions. TCRdb passed the public sequencing reads through fastp at Q25 and MiXCR, retaining productive beta sequences. Each record represents a unique CDR3 protein, reported with the most common genes and DNA among its rows. The V and J calls and clone size are TCRdb's, not the authors'. The sample table contains 80,000 to 130,000 distinct CDR3 sequences; only one count was recorded for 36% of them. The ten top clones hold around 4.2% of the sample.

This clonotype showed up just a few times. Its specific antigen is unknown. Per-base quality was not reported, and no clone a single base away is much larger than it. This TCR was sampled from a human donor in good health. Some libraries in this study had Jurkat cell RNA spiked in. This chain joins TRBV27 to TRBJ2-7; the best D guess is TRBD2, with 6 bases matching. Material: naive CD8+ T cells from blood, with Jurkat cell RNA spiked in. Per the publication, the cell subset or site label means: FACS-sorted CD8+CD4-CCR7+CD45RA+ naive T cells. The bases are TGTGCCAGCAGTCCCATGGAGGGCTACGAGCAGTACTTC. It codes for CASSPMEGYEQYF.